This TCR beta chain is from a study of cytomegalovirus exposure and HLA in healthy donors. The PCR used 60 Vbeta and 13 Jbeta primers. Sequenced by immunoSEQ multiplex PCR; TCRdb stores in-frame clones only, minus some. The sample carries under 150,000 clones, 60% to 85% recorded once. CDR3 length: 18 amino acids. Germline V gene sequence: CDR1 LNHDA, CDR2 SQIVND (reference sequence). The junction had 14 bases not matched to a gene; V was cut back by 6 bases and J by 0 bases. This sequence originates from a woman in her late teens or twenties in good health and CMV-seronegative. V and J are TRBV19 and TRBJ2-1; TRBD1 aligns across 7 bases. Sequencing input: PBMCs. The CDR3 protein is CASRNILGQARSYNEQFF. The CDR3 coding sequence is TGTGCCAGTAGGAATATACTCGGACAGGCCCGCTCCTACAATGAGCAGTTCTTC.